These T cell receptor beta chains were read from a single sample in a study of beta chain features in type 1 diabetes. Measured with immunoSEQ multiplex PCR; TCRdb has only the in-frame clones, and not every one. Counted here are about 260,000 clones, over 20% occurring once; the ten biggest clones make up 0.028%. The specimen was naive CD4+ T cells from blood. These receptors were obtained from a woman aged 35 to 49 with type 1 diabetes. CDR3s include the opening cysteine and the closing phenylalanine or tryptophan. The order of the fields is J gene, V gene, D gene, clone size, CDR3 protein. D genes are given only for firm matches. Not every row has a clone size; where given, it reads once, few, many or a size class.

TRBJ1-5	TRBV5-4	TRBD1	NA	CASSLGQGDQPQHF
TRBJ2-2	TRBV10-3	TRBD2	few	CAITNGLAGSVGELFF
TRBJ2-1	TRBV19	NA	NA	CASSIMNSLSYNEQFF
TRBJ1-1	TRBV30	TRBD1	NA	CAWSPGGAEAFF
TRBJ2-7	TRBV7-9	TRBD2	few	CASSLGGGTYEQYF
TRBJ1-1	TRBV6-6	NA	NA	CASSDQVEAFF
TRBJ2-6	TRBV7-2	TRBD2	few	CASSLEGTSTLGANVLTF
TRBJ2-2	TRBV29-1	TRBD1	few	CSALGQAITGELFF
TRBJ1-1	TRBV4-3	NA	few	CASSQDPQGNTEAFF
TRBJ1-2	TRBV30	NA	NA	CAWSGEGLNYGYTF
TRBJ1-2	TRBV7-2	NA	NA	CASSLDQYGYTF
TRBJ1-5	TRBV30	NA	once	CAWSVRGNQPQHF
TRBJ2-3	TRBV5-1	NA	NA	CASSLAWQASTDTQYF
TRBJ2-6	TRBV7-9	NA	few	CASSSGSSGANVLTF
TRBJ2-1	TRBV29-1	TRBD2	few	CSVERGTSGYNEQFF
TRBJ1-4	TRBV29-1	TRBD1	NA	CSALTGANEKLFF
TRBJ1-2	TRBV29-1	TRBD1	few	CSAQSDRDGYTF
TRBJ1-1	TRBV7-9	NA	NA	CASSLSRGARTEAFF
TRBJ1-5	TRBV14	NA	few	CASSQDRSQPQHF
TRBJ1-1	TRBV18	NA	NA	CASSPQGMNTEAFF
TRBJ1-1	TRBV29-1	NA	NA	CSVELQGNTEAFF
TRBJ1-1	TRBV5-1	TRBD1	few	CASSPGTGGTEAFF
TRBJ1-1	TRBV5-1	NA	few	CASSFGVDTEAFF
TRBJ1-5	TRBV7-2	NA	few	CASSRQDDQPQHF
TRBJ2-3	TRBV5-4	NA	NA	CASSRGQRGTDTQYF
TRBJ1-1	TRBV28	NA	few	CASGARDTEAFF
TRBJ2-3	TRBV7-2	NA	NA	CASSLASTDTQYF
TRBJ1-6	TRBV9	NA	NA	CASSPTGNSPLHF
TRBJ2-7	TRBV5-1	TRBD1	few	CASSPSGTGAPEQYF